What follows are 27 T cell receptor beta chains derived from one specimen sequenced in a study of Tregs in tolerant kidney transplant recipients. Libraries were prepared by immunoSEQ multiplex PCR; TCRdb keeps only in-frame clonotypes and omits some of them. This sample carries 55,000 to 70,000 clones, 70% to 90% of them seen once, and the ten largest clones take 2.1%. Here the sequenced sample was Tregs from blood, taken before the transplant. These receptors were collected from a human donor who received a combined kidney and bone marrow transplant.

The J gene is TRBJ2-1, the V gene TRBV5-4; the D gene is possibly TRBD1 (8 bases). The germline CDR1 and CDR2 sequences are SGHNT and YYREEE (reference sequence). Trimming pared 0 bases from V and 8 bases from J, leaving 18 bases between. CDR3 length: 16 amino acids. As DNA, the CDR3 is TGTGCCAGCAGCTTGGCTCCCAGGGAGGGACAGGATGAGCAGTTCTTC. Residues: CASSLAPREGQDEQFF. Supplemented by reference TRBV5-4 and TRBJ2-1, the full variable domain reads ETGVTQSPTHLIKTRGQQVTLRCSSQSGHNTVSWYQQALGQGPQFIFQYYREEENGRGNFPPRFSGLQFPNYSSELNVNALELDDSALYLCASSLAPREGQDEQFFGPGTRLTVL.

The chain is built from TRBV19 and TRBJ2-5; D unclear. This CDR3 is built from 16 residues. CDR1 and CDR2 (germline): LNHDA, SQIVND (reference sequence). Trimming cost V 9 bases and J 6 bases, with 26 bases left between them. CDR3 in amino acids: CASKTRVAYRTQTQYF. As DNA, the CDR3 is TGTGCCAGCAAAACCCGGGTGGCCTACCGGACGCAGACCCAGTACTTC. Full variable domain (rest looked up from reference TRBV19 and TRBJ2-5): DGGITQSPKYLFRKEGQNVTLSCEQNLNHDAMYWYRQDPGQGLRLIYYSQIVNDFQKGDIAEGYSVSREKKESFPLTVTSAQKNPTAFYLCASKTRVAYRTQTQYFGPGTRLLVL.

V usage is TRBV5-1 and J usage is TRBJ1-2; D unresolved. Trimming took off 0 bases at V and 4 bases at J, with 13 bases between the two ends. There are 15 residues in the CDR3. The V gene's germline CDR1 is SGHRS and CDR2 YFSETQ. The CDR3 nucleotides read TGCGCCAGCAGCTTGGGTATAGCGAATGTCTATGGCTACACCTTC. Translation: CASSLGIANVYGYTF.

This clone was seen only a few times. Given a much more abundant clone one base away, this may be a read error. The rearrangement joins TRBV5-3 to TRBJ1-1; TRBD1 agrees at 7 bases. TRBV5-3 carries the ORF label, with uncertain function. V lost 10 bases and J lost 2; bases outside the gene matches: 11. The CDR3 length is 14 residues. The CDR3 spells CAGGQWGSNTEAFF. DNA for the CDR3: TGTGCCGGGGGACAGTGGGGGTCTAACACTGAAGCTTTCTTT.

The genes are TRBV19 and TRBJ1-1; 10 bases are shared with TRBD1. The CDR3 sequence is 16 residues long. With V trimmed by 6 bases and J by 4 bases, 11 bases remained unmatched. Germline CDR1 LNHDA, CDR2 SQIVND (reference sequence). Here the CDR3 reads CASSLPGQGTSTEAFF. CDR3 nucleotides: TGTGCCAGTAGCCTCCCGGGACAGGGGACGAGCACTGAAGCTTTCTTT.

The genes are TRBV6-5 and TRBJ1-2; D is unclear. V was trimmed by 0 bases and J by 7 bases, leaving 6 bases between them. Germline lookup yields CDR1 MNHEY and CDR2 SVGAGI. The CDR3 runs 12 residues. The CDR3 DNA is TGTGCCAGCAGTTACTCAGGTTTTGGCTACACCTTC. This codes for CASSYSGFGYTF.

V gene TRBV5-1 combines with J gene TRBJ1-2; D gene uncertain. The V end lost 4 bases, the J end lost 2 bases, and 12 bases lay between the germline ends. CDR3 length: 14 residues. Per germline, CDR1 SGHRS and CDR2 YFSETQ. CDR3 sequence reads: CASSPGGSNYGYTF. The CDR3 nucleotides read TGCGCCAGCAGCCCCGGTGGGTCAAACTATGGCTACACCTTC.

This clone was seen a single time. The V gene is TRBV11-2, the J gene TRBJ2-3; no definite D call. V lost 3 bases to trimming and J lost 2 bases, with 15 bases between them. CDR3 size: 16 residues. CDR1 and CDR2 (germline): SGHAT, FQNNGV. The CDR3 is CASSFESLEDTDTQYF. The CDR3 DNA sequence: TGTGCCAGCAGCTTCGAAAGCTTGGAAGACACAGATACGCAGTATTTT.

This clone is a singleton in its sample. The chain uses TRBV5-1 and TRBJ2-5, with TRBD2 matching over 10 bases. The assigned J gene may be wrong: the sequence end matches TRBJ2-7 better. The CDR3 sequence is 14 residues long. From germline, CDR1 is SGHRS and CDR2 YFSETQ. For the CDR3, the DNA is TGCGCCAGCAGCATAGCGGGGGGCGACTACGAGCAGTACTTC. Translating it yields CASSIAGGDYEQYF.

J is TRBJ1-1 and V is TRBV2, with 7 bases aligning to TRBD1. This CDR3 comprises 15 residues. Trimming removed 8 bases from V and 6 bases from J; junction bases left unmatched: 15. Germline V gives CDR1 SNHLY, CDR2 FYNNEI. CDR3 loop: CASGQGGLRGSEAFF. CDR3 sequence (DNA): TGTGCCAGCGGCCAGGGGGGCCTGCGGGGCTCTGAAGCTTTCTTT.

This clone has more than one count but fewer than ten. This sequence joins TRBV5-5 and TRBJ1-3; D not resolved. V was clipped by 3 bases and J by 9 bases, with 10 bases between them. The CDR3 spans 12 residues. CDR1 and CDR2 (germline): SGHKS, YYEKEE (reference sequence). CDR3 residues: CASSSTKGTIYF. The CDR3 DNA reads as TGTGCCAGCAGCTCAACCAAGGGCACCATATATTTT.

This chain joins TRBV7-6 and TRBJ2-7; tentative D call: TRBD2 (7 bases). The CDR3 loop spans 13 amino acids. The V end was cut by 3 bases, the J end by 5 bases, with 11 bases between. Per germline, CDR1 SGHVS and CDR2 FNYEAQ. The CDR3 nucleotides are TGTGCCAGCAGCTTGGGGGGGCACGACGAGCAGTACTTC. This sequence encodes CASSLGGHDEQYF. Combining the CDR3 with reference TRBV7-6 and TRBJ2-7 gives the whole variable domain GAGVSQSPRYKVTKRGQDVALRCDPISGHVSLYWYRQALGQGPEFLTYFNYEAQQDKSGLPNDRFSAERPEGSISTLTIQRTEQRDSAMYRCASSLGGHDEQYFGPGTRLTVT.

CDR3 DNA: TGTGCTAGTGGTTTCTTGGGGCAGACGCAGTATTTT. Translation gives CASGFLGQTQYF. The chain joins TRBV12-5 to TRBJ2-3; TRBD1 is a possible D gene (5 bases). Germline CDR1 LGHNT, CDR2 FRNRAP. Between the trimmed V and J ends, which lost 3 bases and 9 bases, there was a span of 10 bases. This CDR3 spans 12 amino acids.

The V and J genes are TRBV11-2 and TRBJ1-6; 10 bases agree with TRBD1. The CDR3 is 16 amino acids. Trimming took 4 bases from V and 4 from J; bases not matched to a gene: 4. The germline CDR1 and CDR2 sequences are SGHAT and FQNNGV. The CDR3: CASSWGQGQYNSPLHF. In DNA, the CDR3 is TGTGCCAGCAGCTGGGGACAGGGGCAGTATAATTCACCCCTCCACTTT.

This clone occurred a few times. CDR3 residues: CASSLSEGAGGTQYF. CDR3 bases: TGCGCCAGCAGCTTATCGGAGGGGGCCGGGGGGACCCAGTACTTC. V gene TRBV5-1 combines with J gene TRBJ2-5; D possibly corresponds to TRBD1 (7 bases). The V and J ends lost 2 bases and 7 bases respectively, with 18 bases between them. Germline V CDR1 and CDR2: SGHRS, YFSETQ. This CDR3 has 15 residues. The variable domain in full, completed from reference TRBV5-1 and TRBJ2-5, reads KAGVTQTPRYLIKTRGQQVTLSCSPISGHRSVSWYQQTPGQGLQFLFEYFSETQRNKGNFPGRFSGRQFSNSRSEMNVSTLELGDSALYLCASSLSEGAGGTQYFGPGTRLLVL.

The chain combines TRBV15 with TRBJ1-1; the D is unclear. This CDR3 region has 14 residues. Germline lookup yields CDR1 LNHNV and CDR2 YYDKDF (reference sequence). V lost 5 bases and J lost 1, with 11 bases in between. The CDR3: CATSPLGRNTEAFF. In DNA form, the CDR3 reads TGTGCCACCAGCCCCCTCGGCAGGAACACTGAAGCTTTCTTT.

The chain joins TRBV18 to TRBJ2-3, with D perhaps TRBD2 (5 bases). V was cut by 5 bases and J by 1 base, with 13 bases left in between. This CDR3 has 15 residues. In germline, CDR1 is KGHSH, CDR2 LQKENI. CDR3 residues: CASSGAREGTDTQYF. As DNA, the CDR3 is TGTGCCAGCTCAGGAGCGAGGGAAGGCACAGATACGCAGTATTTT. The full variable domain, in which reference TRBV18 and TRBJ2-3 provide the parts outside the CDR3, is NAGVMQNPRHLVRRRGQEARLRCSPMKGHSHVYWYRQLPEEGLKFMVYLQKENIIDESGMPKERFSAEFPKEGPSILRIQQVVRGDSAAYFCASSGAREGTDTQYFGPGTRLTVL.

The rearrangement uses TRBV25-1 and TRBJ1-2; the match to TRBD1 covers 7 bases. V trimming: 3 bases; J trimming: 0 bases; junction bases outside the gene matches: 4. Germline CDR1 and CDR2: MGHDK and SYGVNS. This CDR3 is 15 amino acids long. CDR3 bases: TGTGCCAGCAGTGAGACAGGGAGCTCTAACTATGGCTACACCTTC. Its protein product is CASSETGSSNYGYTF.

The CDR3: CSVEDVLGRSTDTQYF. The DNA for the CDR3 is TGCAGCGTTGAAGACGTTTTGGGACGGAGCACAGATACGCAGTATTTT. The chain is built from TRBV29-1 and TRBJ2-3; D tentatively fits TRBD1 or TRBD2 (5 bases each). This CDR3 has 16 amino acids. Germline lookup yields CDR1 SQVTM and CDR2 ANQGSEA. Trimming removed 0 bases at V and 0 bases at J, with 13 bases between.

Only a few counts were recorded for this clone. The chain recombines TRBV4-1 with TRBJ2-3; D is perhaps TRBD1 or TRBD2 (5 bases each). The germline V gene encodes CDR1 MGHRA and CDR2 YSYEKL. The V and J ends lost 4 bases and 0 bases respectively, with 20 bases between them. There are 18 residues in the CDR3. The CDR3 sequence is CASSRRARWGNSTDTQYF. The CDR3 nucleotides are TGCGCCAGCAGCCGCCGCGCCCGATGGGGGAATAGCACAGATACGCAGTATTTT.

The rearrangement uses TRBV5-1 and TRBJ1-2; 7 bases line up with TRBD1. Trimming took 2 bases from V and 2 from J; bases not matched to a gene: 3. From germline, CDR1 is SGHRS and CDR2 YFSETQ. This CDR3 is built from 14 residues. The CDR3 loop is CASSFTGANYGYTF. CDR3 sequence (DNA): TGCGCCAGCAGCTTTACAGGGGCAAACTATGGCTACACCTTC. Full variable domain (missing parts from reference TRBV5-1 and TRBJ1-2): KAGVTQTPRYLIKTRGQQVTLSCSPISGHRSVSWYQQTPGQGLQFLFEYFSETQRNKGNFPGRFSGRQFSNSRSEMNVSTLELGDSALYLCASSFTGANYGYTFGSGTRLTVV.

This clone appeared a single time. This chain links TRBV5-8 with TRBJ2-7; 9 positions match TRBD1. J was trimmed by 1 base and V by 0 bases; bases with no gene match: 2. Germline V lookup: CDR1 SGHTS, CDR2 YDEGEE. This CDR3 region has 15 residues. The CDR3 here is CASSLAGTGSYEQYF. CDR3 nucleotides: TGTGCCAGCAGCTTGGCCGGGACAGGGTCCTACGAGCAGTACTTC.

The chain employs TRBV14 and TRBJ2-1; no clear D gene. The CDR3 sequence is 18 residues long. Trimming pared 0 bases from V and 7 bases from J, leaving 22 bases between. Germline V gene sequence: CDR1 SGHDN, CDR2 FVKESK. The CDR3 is CASSQDAVRSTLGNEQFF. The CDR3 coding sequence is TGTGCCAGCAGCCAAGATGCTGTGCGCTCAACGCTAGGTAATGAGCAGTTCTTC.

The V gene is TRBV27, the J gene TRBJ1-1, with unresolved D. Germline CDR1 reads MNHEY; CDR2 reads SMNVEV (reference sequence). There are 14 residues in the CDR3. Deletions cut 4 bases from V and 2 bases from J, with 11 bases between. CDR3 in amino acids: CASSYRVGNTEAFF. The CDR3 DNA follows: TGTGCCAGCAGTTACCGGGTAGGAAACACTGAAGCTTTCTTT.

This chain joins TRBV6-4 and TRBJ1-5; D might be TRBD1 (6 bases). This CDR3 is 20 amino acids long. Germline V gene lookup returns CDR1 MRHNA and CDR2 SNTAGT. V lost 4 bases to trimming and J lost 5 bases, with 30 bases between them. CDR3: CASSGRLHGDRPGRDQPQHF. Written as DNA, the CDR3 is TGTGCCAGCAGTGGCAGATTGCACGGAGACAGGCCAGGGAGGGATCAGCCCCAGCATTTT.

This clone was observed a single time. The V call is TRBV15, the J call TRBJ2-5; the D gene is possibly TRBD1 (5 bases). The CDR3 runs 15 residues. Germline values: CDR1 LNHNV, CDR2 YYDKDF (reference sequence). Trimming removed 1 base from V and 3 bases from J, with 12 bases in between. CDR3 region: CATSRVVRAEETQYF. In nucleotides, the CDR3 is TGTGCCACCAGCAGAGTGGTCAGGGCGGAAGAGACCCAGTACTTC.

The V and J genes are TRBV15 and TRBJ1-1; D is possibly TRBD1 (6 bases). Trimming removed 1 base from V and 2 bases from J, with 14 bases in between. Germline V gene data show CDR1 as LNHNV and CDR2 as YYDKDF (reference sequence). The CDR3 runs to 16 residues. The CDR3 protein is CATSRAGGAGNTEAFF. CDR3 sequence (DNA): TGTGCCACCAGCAGAGCGGGGGGGGCCGGTAACACTGAAGCTTTCTTT.